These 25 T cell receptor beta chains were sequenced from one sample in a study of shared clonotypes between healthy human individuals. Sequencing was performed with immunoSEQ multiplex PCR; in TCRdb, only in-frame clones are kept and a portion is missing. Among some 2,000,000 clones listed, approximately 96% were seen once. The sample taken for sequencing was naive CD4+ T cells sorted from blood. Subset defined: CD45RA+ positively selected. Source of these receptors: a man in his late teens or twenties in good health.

The CDR3 DNA sequence: TGTGCCAGCAGTTACAGGGACGAGCAGTACTTC. Translation gives CASSYRDEQYF. This rearrangement joins TRBV6-1 to TRBJ2-7; maybe TRBD1 (6 bases). Germline V gene data show CDR1 as MNHNS and CDR2 as SASEGT. V was trimmed by 5 bases and J by 5 bases, leaving 7 bases between them. The CDR3 is 11 amino acids.

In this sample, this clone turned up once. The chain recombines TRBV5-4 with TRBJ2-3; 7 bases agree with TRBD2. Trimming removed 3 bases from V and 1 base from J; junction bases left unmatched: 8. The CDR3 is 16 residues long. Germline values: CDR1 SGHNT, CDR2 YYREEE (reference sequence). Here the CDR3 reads CASSYGLERGTDTQYF. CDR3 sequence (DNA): TGTGCCAGCAGCTACGGACTAGAGCGAGGCACAGATACGCAGTATTTT.

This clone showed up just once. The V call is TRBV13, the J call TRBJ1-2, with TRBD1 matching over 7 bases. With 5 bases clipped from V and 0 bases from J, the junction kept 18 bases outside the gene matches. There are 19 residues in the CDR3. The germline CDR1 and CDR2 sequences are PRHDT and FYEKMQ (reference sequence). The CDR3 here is CASSLKNKFGTATNYGYTF. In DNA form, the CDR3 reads TGTGCCAGCAGCCTAAAAAACAAATTCGGGACAGCTACTAACTATGGCTACACCTTC.

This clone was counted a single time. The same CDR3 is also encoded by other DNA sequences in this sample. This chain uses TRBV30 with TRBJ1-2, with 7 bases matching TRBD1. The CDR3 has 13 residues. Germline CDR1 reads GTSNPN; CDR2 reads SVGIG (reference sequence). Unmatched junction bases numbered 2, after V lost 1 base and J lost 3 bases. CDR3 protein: CAWSDRGDYGYTF. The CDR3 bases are TGTGCCTGGAGTGACAGGGGCGACTATGGCTACACCTTC.

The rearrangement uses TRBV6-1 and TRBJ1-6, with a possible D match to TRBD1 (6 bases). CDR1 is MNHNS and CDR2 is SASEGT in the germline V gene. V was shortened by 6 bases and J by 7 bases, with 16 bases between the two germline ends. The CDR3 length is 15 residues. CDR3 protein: CASRMTQGGNSPLHF. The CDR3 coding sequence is TGTGCCAGCAGAATGACACAGGGAGGGAATTCACCCCTCCACTTT.

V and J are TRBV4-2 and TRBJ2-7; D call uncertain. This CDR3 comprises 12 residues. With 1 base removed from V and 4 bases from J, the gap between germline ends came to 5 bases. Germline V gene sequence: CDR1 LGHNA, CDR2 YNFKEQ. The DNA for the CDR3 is TGTGCCAGCAGCCAAGCCGGGTACGAGCAGTACTTC. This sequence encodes CASSQAGYEQYF.

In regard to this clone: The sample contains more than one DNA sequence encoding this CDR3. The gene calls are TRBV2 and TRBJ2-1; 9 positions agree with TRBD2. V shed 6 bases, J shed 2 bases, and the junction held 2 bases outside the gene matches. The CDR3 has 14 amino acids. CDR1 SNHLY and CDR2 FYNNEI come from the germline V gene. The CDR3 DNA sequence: TGTGCCAGCAGGACTAGCGGTACCTACAATGAGCAGTTCTTC. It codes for CASRTSGTYNEQFF.

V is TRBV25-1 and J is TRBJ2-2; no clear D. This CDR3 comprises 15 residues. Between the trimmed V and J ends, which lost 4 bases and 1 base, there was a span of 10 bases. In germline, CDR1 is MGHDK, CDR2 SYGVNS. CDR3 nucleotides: TGTGCCAGCAGTGCATTAGGAAAGAACACCGGGGAGCTGTTTTTT. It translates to CASSALGKNTGELFF.

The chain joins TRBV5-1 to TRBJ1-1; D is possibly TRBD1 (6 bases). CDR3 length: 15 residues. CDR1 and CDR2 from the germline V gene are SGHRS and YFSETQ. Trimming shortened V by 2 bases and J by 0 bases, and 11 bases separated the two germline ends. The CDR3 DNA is TGCGCCAGCAGCTTACTGGGGGCGGTGAACACTGAAGCTTTCTTT. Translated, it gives CASSLLGAVNTEAFF. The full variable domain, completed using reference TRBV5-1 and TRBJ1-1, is KAGVTQTPRYLIKTRGQQVTLSCSPISGHRSVSWYQQTPGQGLQFLFEYFSETQRNKGNFPGRFSGRQFSNSRSEMNVSTLELGDSALYLCASSLLGAVNTEAFFGQGTRLTVV.

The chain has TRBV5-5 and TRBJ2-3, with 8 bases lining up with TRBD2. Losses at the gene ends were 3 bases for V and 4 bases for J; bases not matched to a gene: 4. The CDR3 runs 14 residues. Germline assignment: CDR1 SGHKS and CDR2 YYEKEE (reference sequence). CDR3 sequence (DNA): TGTGCCAGCAGCTCTGGGACTAGTGCAGATACGCAGTATTTT. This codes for CASSSGTSADTQYF.

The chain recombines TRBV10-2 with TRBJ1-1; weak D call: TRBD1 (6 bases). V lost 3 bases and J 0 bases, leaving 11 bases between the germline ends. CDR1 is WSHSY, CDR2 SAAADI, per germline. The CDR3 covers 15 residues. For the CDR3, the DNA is TGCGCCAGCAGTGACGGGGGGGCAGTGAACACTGAAGCTTTCTTT. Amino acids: CASSDGGAVNTEAFF.

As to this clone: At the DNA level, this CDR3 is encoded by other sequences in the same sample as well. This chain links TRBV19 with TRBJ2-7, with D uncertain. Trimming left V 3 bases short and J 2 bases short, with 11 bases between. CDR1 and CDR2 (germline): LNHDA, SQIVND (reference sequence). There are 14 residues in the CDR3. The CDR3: CASSIVGGTYEQYF. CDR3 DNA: TGTGCCAGTAGTATTGTCGGCGGTACCTACGAGCAGTACTTC.

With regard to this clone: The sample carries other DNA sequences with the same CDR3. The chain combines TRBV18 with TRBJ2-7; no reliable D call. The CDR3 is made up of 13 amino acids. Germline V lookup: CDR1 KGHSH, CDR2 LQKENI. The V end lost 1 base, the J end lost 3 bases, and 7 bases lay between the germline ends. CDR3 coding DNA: TGTGCCAGCTCACCACAGGGAAACTACGAGCAGTACTTC. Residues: CASSPQGNYEQYF.

The CDR3 protein is CASSAHRGQYNSPLHF. In DNA form, the CDR3 reads TGTGCCAGCAGTGCCCACCGGGGACAGTATAATTCACCCCTCCACTTT. The chain recombines TRBV6-1 with TRBJ1-6, with 7 bases identical to TRBD1. Looked up from germline, CDR1 is MNHNS and CDR2 is SASEGT. After removal of 4 bases from V and 4 bases from J, the junction contained 7 bases not matched to a gene. The CDR3 totals 16 residues.

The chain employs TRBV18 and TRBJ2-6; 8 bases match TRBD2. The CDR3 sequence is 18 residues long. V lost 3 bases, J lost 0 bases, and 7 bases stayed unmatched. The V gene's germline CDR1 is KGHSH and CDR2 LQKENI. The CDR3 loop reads CASSPGVAGPSGANVLTF. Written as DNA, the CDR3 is TGTGCCAGCTCACCCGGGGTAGCGGGGCCCTCTGGGGCCAACGTCCTGACTTTC.

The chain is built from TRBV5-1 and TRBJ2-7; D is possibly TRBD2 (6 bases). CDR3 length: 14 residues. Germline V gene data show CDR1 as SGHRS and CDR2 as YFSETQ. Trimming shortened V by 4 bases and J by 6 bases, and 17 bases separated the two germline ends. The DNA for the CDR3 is TGCGCCAGCAGCCCCGTCGGGGGTGAGAGCGAGCAGTACTTC. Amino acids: CASSPVGGESEQYF. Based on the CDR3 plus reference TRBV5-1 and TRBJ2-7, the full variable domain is KAGVTQTPRYLIKTRGQQVTLSCSPISGHRSVSWYQQTPGQGLQFLFEYFSETQRNKGNFPGRFSGRQFSNSRSEMNVSTLELGDSALYLCASSPVGGESEQYFGPGTRLTVT.

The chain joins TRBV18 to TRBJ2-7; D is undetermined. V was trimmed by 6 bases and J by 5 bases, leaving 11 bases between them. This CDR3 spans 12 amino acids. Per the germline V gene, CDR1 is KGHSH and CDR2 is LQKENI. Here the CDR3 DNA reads TGTGCCAGCTCGTCCCAGGTCGACGAGCAGTACTTC. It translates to CASSSQVDEQYF.

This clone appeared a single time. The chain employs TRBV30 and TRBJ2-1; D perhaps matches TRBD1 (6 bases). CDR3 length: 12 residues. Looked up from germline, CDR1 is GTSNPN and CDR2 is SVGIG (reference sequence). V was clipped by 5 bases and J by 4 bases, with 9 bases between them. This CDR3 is CAWAGQYNEQFF. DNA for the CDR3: TGTGCCTGGGCTGGACAGTACAATGAGCAGTTCTTC. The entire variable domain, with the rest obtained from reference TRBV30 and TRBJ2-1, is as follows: SQTIHQWPATLVQPVGSPLSLECTVEGTSNPNLYWYRQAAGRGLQLLFYSVGIGQISSEVPQNLSASRPQDRQFILSSKKLLLSDSGFYLCAWAGQYNEQFFGPGTRLTVL.

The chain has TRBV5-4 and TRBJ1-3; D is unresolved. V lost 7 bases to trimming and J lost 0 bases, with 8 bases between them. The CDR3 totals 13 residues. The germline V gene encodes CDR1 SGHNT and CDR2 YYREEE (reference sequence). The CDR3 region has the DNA TGTGCCAGCGGGCAGTTCTCTGGAAACACCATATATTTT. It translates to CASGQFSGNTIYF. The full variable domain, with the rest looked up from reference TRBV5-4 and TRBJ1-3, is ETGVTQSPTHLIKTRGQQVTLRCSSQSGHNTVSWYQQALGQGPQFIFQYYREEENGRGNFPPRFSGLQFPNYSSELNVNALELDDSALYLCASGQFSGNTIYFGEGSWLTVV.

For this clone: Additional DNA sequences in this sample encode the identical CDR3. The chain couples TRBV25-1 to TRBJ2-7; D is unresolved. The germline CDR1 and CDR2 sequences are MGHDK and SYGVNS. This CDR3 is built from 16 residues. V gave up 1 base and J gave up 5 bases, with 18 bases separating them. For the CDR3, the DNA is TGTGCCAGCAGTGAATCCCCGGGTTTGCTTTCCCACGAGCAGTACTTC. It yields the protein CASSESPGLLSHEQYF.

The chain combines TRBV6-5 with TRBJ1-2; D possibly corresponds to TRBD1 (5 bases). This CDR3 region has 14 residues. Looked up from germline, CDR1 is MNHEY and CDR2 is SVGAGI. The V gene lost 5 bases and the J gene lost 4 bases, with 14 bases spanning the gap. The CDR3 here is CASSAQGRIYGYTF. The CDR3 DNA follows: TGTGCCAGCAGTGCCCAGGGACGGATCTATGGCTACACCTTC.

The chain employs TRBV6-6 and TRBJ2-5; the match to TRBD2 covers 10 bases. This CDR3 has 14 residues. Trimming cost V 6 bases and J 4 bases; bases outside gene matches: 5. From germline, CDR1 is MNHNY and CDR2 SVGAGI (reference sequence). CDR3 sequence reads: CASRNRLAGETQYF. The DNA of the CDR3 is TGTGCCAGCAGAAATCGACTAGCGGGAGAGACCCAGTACTTC.

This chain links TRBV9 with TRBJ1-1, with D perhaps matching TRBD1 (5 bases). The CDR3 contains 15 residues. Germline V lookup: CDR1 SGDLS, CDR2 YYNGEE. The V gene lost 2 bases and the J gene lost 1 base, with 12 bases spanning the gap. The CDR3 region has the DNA TGTGCCAGCAGCGTCATGGGGGGTTCGAACACTGAAGCTTTCTTT. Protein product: CASSVMGGSNTEAFF. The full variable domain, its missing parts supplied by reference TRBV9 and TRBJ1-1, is DSGVTQTPKHLITATGQRVTLRCSPRSGDLSVYWYQQSLDQGLQFLIQYYNGEERAKGNILERFSAQQFPDLHSELNLSSLELGDSALYFCASSVMGGSNTEAFFGQGTRLTVV.

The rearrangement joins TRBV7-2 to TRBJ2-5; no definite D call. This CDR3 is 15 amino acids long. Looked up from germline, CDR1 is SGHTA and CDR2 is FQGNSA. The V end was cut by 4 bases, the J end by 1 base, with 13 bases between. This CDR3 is CASSSPIGPQETQYF. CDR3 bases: TGTGCCAGCAGCTCTCCGATCGGGCCCCAAGAGACCCAGTACTTC. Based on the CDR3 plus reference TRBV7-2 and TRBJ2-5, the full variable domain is GAGVSQSPSNKVTEKGKDVELRCDPISGHTALYWYRQSLGQGLEFLIYFQGNSAPDKSGLPSDRFSAERTGGSVSTLTIQRTQQEDSAVYLCASSSPIGPQETQYFGPGTRLLVL.

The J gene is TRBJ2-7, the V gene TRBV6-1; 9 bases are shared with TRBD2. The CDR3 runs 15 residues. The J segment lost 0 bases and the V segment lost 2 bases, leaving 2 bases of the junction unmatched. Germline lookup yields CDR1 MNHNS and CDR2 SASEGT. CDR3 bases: TGTGCCAGCAGTGAATTAGCGGGAGCCTCCTACGAGCAGTACTTC. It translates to CASSELAGASYEQYF.